This T cell receptor beta chain was identified during a study of cytomegalovirus exposure and HLA in healthy donors. The CDR3 is 14 residues long. J gave up 0 bases and V 6 bases, and 0 bases lay outside the gene matches. Germline V gives CDR1 MDHEN, CDR2 SYDVKM. Primers included in the PCR were 60 Vbeta and 13 Jbeta primers. Clones were read by immunoSEQ multiplex PCR, and TCRdb kept only the in-frame ones, dropping some. The table includes some 150,000 clones, roughly 80% detected once. The receptor's source is a man aged 25-45 years in good health and CMV-seropositive. The sample was PBMCs. This sequence joins TRBV28 and TRBJ2-4; the match to TRBD2 covers 9 bases. DNA of the CDR3: TGTGCCAGCAGACTAGCGGGAGCCAAAAACATTCAGTACTTC. Amino acid sequence: CASRLAGAKNIQYF.